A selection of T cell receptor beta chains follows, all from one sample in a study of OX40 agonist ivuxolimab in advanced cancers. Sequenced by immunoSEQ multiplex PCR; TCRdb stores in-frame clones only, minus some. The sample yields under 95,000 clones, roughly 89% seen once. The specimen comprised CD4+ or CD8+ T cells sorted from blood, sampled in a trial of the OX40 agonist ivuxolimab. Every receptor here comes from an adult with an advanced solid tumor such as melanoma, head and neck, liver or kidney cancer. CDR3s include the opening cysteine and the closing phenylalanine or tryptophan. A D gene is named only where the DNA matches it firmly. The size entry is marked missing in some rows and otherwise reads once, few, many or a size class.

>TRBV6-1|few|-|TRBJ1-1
TGTGCCAGCAGTGACATCATAGGGGGTGAAGCTTTCTTT
CASSDIIGGEAFF
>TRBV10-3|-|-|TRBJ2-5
TGTGCCATCAGTGATGATAGGGAGACCCAGTACTTC
CAISDDRETQYF
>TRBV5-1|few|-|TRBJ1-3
TGCGCCAGCAGCTTGGTATCTGGGTATGGAAACACCATATATTTT
CASSLVSGYGNTIYF
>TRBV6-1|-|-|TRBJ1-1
TGTGCCAGCAGCCTGCGGGGAGGAGAGGCTGAAGCTTTCTTT
CASSLRGGEAEAFF
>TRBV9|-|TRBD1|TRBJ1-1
TGTGCCAGCAGCGCGGGACAGGATGAGACTGAAGCTTTCTTT
CASSAGQDETEAFF
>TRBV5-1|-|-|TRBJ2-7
TGCGCCAGCAGCTTGGTGTTCTCCTACGAGCAGTACTTC
CASSLVFSYEQYF
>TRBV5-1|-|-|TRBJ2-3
TGCGCCAGCAGCTTGGGAGGCGTAGCAGATACGCAGTATTTT
CASSLGGVADTQYF
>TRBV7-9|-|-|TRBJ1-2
TGTGCCAGCAGCCCGGTTGCAGGCGTCTATGGCTACACCTTC
CASSPVAGVYGYTF
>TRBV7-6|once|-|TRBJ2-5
TGTGCCAGCAGCCCAGTAGATCCCGGAGAGACCCAGTACTTC
CASSPVDPGETQYF
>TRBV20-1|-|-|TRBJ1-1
TGCAGTGTTTGGGGGTTTTCTGAAGCTTTCTTT
CSVWGFSEAFF
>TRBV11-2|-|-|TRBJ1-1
TGTGCCAGCAGCTTGGAGGAGGGTGACACTGAAGCTTTCTTT
CASSLEEGDTEAFF
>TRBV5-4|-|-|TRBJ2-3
TGTGCCAGCAGCTTGGCGTCAGGGGTTTTGACAGATACGCAGTATTTT
CASSLASGVLTDTQYF
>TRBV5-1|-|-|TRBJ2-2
TGCGCCAGCAAGTTGGGGGGCTCGAACACCGGGGAGCTGTTTTTT
CASKLGGSNTGELFF
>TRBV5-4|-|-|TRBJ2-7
TGTGCCAGCAGCTTCTACGAGCAGTACTTC
CASSFYEQYF
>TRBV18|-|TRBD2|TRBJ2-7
TGTGCCAGTCGGGAGGGGACGAGCTCCTACGAGCAGTACTTC
CASREGTSSYEQYF
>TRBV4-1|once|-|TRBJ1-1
TGCGCCAGCAGCCAAAGGGGCTCGAACACTGAAGCTTTCTTT
CASSQRGSNTEAFF
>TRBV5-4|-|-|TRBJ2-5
TGTGCCAGCAGCCGCCCGCGAGGGGAAGAGACCCAGTACTTC
CASSRPRGEETQYF
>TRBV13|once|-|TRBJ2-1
TGTGCCAGCAGCTTAGGCCTAAGCTGGGGGGCAAGCTCCTACAATGAGCAGTTCTTC
CASSLGLSWGASSYNEQFF
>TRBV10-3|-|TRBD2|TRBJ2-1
TGTGCCACCCCGGGATCTAGCGGGCCAGACAGCTCCTACAATGAGCAGTTCTTC
CATPGSSGPDSSYNEQFF
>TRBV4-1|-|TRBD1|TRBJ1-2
TGCGCCAGCAGGGACAGGGGGCGAGGCAACTGTGGCTACACCTTC
CASRDRGRGNCGYTF
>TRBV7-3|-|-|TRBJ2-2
TGTGCCAGCAGCCCCCAGGCCTCGGGGGAGCTGTTTTTT
CASSPQASGELFF
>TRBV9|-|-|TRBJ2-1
TGTGCCAGCAGCCCGCCCAGGGTATCAACCTACAATGAGCAGTTCTTC
CASSPPRVSTYNEQFF
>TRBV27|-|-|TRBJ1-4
TGTGCCAGCAGTTTAAATGGTGAAAAACTGTTTTTT
CASSLNGEKLFF
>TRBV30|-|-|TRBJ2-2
TGTGCCTGGACCCGAGGGGGCGGGGTTTTTCGGGAGCTGTTTTTT
CAWTRGGGVFRELFF
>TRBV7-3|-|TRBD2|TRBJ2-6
TGTGCCAGCAGCTTAACTGGACTAGCGGGAACCGGGGCCAACGTCCTGACTTTC
CASSLTGLAGTGANVLTF
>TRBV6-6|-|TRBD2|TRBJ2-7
TGTGCCAGCAGTTATCTAGCGGTCAGAGACTACGAGCAGTACTTC
CASSYLAVRDYEQYF
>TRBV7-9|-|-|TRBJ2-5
TGTGCCAGCAGCTTAGCGCGCACCCGGAAAGAGACCCAGTACTTC
CASSLARTRKETQYF
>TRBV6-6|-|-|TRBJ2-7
TGTGCCAGCAGTTACTCAGAGCGGGTCGCCTACGAGCAGTACTTC
CASSYSERVAYEQYF
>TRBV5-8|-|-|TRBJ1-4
TGTGCCAGCAGGCAGAGGAGGGAAAAACTGTTTTTT
CASRQRREKLFF
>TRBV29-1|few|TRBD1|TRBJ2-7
TGCAGTGCAAAAGGACAGGGACACAACGAGCAGTACTTC
CSAKGQGHNEQYF
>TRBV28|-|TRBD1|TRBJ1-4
TGTGCCAGCAGTTTAACCCGCGACAGGGGGCGGGAAAAACTGTTTTTT
CASSLTRDRGREKLFF
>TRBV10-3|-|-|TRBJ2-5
TGTGCCATCAGTGAGCCCAGGGGTAAGACTCCTCAAGAGACCCAGTACTTC
CAISEPRGKTPQETQYF
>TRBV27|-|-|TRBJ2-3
TGTGCCAGCAGTTTGGTTAGCGGATCCACAGATACGCAGTATTTT
CASSLVSGSTDTQYF
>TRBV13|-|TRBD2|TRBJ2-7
TGTGCCAGCAGCCCTCGACTAGCGGGAACCTACGAGCAGTACTTC
CASSPRLAGTYEQYF
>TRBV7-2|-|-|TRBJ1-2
TGTGCCAGCAGCTCCTCCGGGGCCAACTATGGCTACACCTTC
CASSSSGANYGYTF
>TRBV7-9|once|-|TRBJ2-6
TGTGCCAGCAGCTTAGCTTCCCAGGGCCTATGGTCTGGGGCCAACGTCCTGACTTTC
CASSLASQGLWSGANVLTF
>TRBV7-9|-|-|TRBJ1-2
TGTGCCAGCAGCTTACCAGGGAACTATGGCTACACCTTC
CASSLPGNYGYTF
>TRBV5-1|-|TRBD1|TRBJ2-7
TGCGCCAGCAGCGGACAGGATTCCTACGAGCAGTACTTC
CASSGQDSYEQYF
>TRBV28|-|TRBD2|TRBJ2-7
TGTGCCAGCAGTGTAAAATCCGGGACTAGCGGGTACGAGCAGTACTTC
CASSVKSGTSGYEQYF
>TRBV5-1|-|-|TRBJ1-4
TGCGCCAGCAGCTATAGGGTAGAGTGGGGCAATGAAAAACTGTTTTTT
CASSYRVEWGNEKLFF
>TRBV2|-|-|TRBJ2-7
TGTGCCAGCAAGGCGGTCCCTTTTTACGAGCAGTACTTC
CASKAVPFYEQYF
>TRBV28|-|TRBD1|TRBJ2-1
TGTGCCAGCAGTGAGGGAGGACAGGGCTACAATGAGCAGTTCTTC
CASSEGGQGYNEQFF
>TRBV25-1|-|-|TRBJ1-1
TGTGCCAGCAGTGAAAGTGGGAGGGACACTGAAGCTTTCTTT
CASSESGRDTEAFF
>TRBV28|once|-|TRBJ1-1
TGTGCCAGCAGTTCAAGAGACAATATGAACACTGAAGCTTTCTTT
CASSSRDNMNTEAFF
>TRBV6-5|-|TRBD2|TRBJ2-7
TGTGCCAGCAGTTATACTAGCGGGAGTCCCTACGAGCAGTACTTC
CASSYTSGSPYEQYF
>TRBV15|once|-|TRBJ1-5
TGTGCCACCAGCAGAAACTCATATAGCAATCAGCCCCAGCATTTT
CATSRNSYSNQPQHF
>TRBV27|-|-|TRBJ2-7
TGTGCCAGCGCGCTTCGGGGGTTAGGGTACGAGCAGTACTTC
CASALRGLGYEQYF
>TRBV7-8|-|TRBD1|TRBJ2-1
TGTGCCAGCAGCTTATTCGGGACAGGCTACAATGAGCAGTTCTTC
CASSLFGTGYNEQFF
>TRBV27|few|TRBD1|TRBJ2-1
TGTGCCAGCTCCAGGGGGAGAGGACTTTACAATGAGCAGTTCTTC
CASSRGRGLYNEQFF
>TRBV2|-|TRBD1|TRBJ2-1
TGTGCCAGCAGGACCGGGACAGGTTCCAATGAGCAGTTCTTC
CASRTGTGSNEQFF
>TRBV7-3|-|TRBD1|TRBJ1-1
TGTGCCAGCAGCTTAGCCACAGGGGGCACGAACACTGAAGCTTTCTTT
CASSLATGGTNTEAFF
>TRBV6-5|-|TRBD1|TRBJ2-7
TGTGCCAGCAGGGCGGGACAGGGCTTCTACGAGCAGTACTTC
CASRAGQGFYEQYF
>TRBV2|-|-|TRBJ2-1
TGTGCCAGCATTCCGGGACCGATCTCCTACAATGAGCAGTTCTTC
CASIPGPISYNEQFF
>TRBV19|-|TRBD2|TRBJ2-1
TGTGCCAGTAGCGCGAGTTTTGGACTAGCGGGAGGGCCGAATGAGCAGTTCTTC
CASSASFGLAGGPNEQFF
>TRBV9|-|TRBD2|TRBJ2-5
TGTGCCAGCAGCGGGATAGCGGGAGGGCATTTCCAAGAGACCCAGTACTTC
CASSGIAGGHFQETQYF
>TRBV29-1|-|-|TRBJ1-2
TGCAGCGCCGGAAGGGACGACACCTACTATGGCTACACCTTC
CSAGRDDTYYGYTF
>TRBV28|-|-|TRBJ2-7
TGTGCCAGCCCCCCGTTCGCAGGTACGAGCTCCTACGAGCAGTACTTC
CASPPFAGTSSYEQYF
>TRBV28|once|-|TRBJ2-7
TGTGCCAGCGCCCCGACTAGGTTCGGCGAGCAGTACTTC
CASAPTRFGEQYF